This T cell receptor (beta chain) emerged from a study of T-cell memory formation after mild COVID-19. Each CDR3 protein is one row after TCRdb ran MiXCR on the 5' RACE reads. This table has about 140,000 distinct CDR3 sequences, around 15% appearing once. The V gene lost 3 bases and the J gene lost 5 bases, with 19 bases spanning the gap. CDR3 length: 16 amino acids. Per germline, CDR1 MGHRA and CDR2 YSYEKL. The material sequenced was PBMCs or a T cell subset sorted from them (not recorded which). This rearrangement joins TRBV4-1 to TRBJ2-5; D may be TRBD2 (7 bases). This receptor was obtained from an adult woman who had mild COVID-19 (a few samples of this study predate the infection). Cell type and time point are not known. Written as DNA, the CDR3 is TGCGCCAGCAGCCAGCTCCCCGGGGGGCTTAGGGAGACCCAGTACTTC. Protein sequence: CASSQLPGGLRETQYF.